This TCR beta chain was documented in a study of T-cell reconstitution after alpha-beta-depleted transplantation in children. The V and J ends lost 7 bases and 7 bases respectively, with 17 bases between them. The CDR3 covers 14 residues. This clonotype was seen repeatedly, ten times or more. Unique molecular identifiers were used in preparing the TCRbeta library. Using its own MiXCR run on the PCR reads, TCRdb lists one record per CDR3 protein. This sample has about 610,000 distinct CDR3 sequences; more than 9% occur once, and the top ten carry about 4.3%. The origin of this receptor is a human donor who donated a stem cell graft to a child with acute myeloid leukemia. The chain employs TRBV12-3 or TRBV12-4 and TRBJ2-1; D possibly corresponds to TRBD2 (5 bases). The sequences come from PBMCs from the stem cell graft donor, collected from the stem cell graft. The DNA of the CDR3 is TGTGCCAGCAAAAACTCGGACTTGGGGAATGAGCAGTTCTTC. It specifies CASKNSDLGNEQFF.